The 8 T cell receptor beta chains below all came from one sample that was sequenced in a study of spatial heterogeneity in lung cancer. TCRdb re-analysed the 5' RACE reads in MiXCR, keeping a single row per CDR3 protein. The table records about 50,000 distinct CDR3 sequences, approximately 7.6% of them present only once. Time point of the sample: sample taken at primary tumor resection. The input material, whole RNA from tumor, nontumor lung or frozen PBMC, was sequenced unsorted. Sequencing was performed on PBMCs, taken at surgery. Receptors originate from a female donor with early-stage non-small cell lung cancer.

The sample holds many counts of this clonotype. The gene calls are TRBV3-1 and TRBJ2-7; 9 bases are shared with TRBD1. This CDR3 comprises 17 residues. The V gene end was trimmed by 2 bases and the J gene end by 3 bases; junction bases not matched to a gene: 11. The V gene's germline CDR1 is LGHDT and CDR2 YNNKEL (reference sequence). Written as DNA, the CDR3 is TGTGCCAGCAGCCAACTTCAATGGGGGACAGGGTTCTACGAGCAGTACTTC. Translated, it gives CASSQLQWGTGFYEQYF.

This clonotype has ten or more counts. This chain connects TRBV20-1 to TRBJ1-4, with D unresolved. The germline V gene has CDR1 DFQATT and CDR2 SNEGSKA (reference sequence). The CDR3 spans 13 residues. V was shortened by 6 bases and J by 4 bases, with 12 bases between the two germline ends. The CDR3 sequence is CSALSGDNEKLFF. CDR3 DNA: TGCAGTGCACTCAGTGGAGATAATGAAAAACTGTTTTTT.

This clonotype was counted between two and nine times. This chain uses TRBV20-1 with TRBJ2-7, with D perhaps being TRBD1 or TRBD2 (5 bases each). Germline V lookup: CDR1 DFQATT, CDR2 SNEGSKA (reference sequence). Trimming shortened V by 3 bases and J by 1 base, and 13 bases separated the two germline ends. This CDR3 has 14 residues. The DNA for the CDR3 is TGCAGTGCTAGTTGGGGACGGGCTTCCTACGAGCAGTACTTC. As protein: CSASWGRASYEQYF.

A few counts support this clonotype. The rearrangement links TRBV20-1 to TRBJ2-2; TRBD1 matches 9 bases. Germline V gene sequence: CDR1 DFQATT, CDR2 SNEGSKA (reference sequence). The CDR3 is 15 amino acids. V dropped 0 bases and J dropped 6; count of bases not matched to a gene: 5. The CDR3 DNA follows: TGCAGTGCTAGAGATAGTGGGACAGGGTCCGGGGAGCTGTTTTTT. As protein: CSARDSGTGSGELFF.

This clonotype was seen more than once but under ten times. The V call is TRBV5-1, the J call TRBJ2-7; 9 bases match TRBD1. The V gene's germline CDR1 is SGHRS and CDR2 YFSETQ. CDR3 length: 16 amino acids. V shed 4 bases and J 3 bases; nucleotides not matched to a gene: 11. This CDR3 reads CASSPFVDRGSYEQYF. In nucleotides, the CDR3 is TGCGCCAGCAGCCCCTTCGTGGACAGGGGTAGCTACGAGCAGTACTTC.

This clonotype has at least ten counts. V is TRBV7-2 and J is TRBJ2-3; 8 bases map to TRBD2. CDR3 length: 16 amino acids. The J segment lost 1 base and the V segment lost 5 bases, leaving 8 bases of the junction unmatched. Germline-derived CDR1 and CDR2 are SGHTA and FQGNSA. CDR3 protein: CASSQARGGRTDTQYF. The CDR3 bases are TGTGCCAGCAGCCAAGCACGGGGGGGCCGCACAGATACGCAGTATTTT.

This clonotype was detected only a few times. V and J are TRBV20-1 and TRBJ2-7, with D possibly matching TRBD1 (5 bases). The CDR3 extends over 15 amino acids. Germline V gene sequence: CDR1 DFQATT, CDR2 SNEGSKA (reference sequence). V shed 0 bases and J shed 7 bases, with 19 bases lying between them. This CDR3 is CSARDPLTEFLEQYF. The DNA for the CDR3 is TGCAGTGCTAGAGATCCGTTGACAGAGTTCTTGGAGCAGTACTTC.

This clonotype was seen at least ten times. The chain combines TRBV9 with TRBJ2-3; 10 bases fit TRBD1. V lost 2 bases, J lost 2 bases, and 5 bases stayed unmatched. Germline V gene sequence: CDR1 SGDLS, CDR2 YYNGEE. The CDR3 runs 16 residues. CDR3 amino acids: CASSVGTGAITDTQYF. In nucleotides, the CDR3 is TGTGCCAGCAGCGTCGGGACAGGGGCGATCACAGATACGCAGTATTTT.